This TCR beta chain derives from a study of T cells in localized non-small cell lung cancer. The CDR3 has 14 residues. CDR1 is MNHNS and CDR2 is SASEGT in the germline V gene. V shed 7 bases and J shed 8 bases, with 17 bases lying between them. The assay was immunoSEQ multiplex PCR, and TCRdb's table has in-frame clones only and misses some. The sample lists tens of thousands of clones; roughly 90% were seen once. The chain combines TRBV6-1 with TRBJ1-4, with TRBD1 as a possible D gene (6 bases). This sequence originates from a woman between 35 and 70 years old with stage III lung adenocarcinoma. This specimen consisted of peripheral blood mononuclear cells, obtained before any cancer treatment. CDR3 nucleotides: TGTGCCAGCAATCCAACCCGGGACACGGAAAAACTGTTTTTT. It translates to CASNPTRDTEKLFF.